The 6 T cell receptor beta chains below were found in one sample sequenced in a study of radiotherapy plus CTLA-4 blockade in lung cancer. Produced via immunoSEQ multiplex PCR; TCRdb's table is partial and in-frame only. The sample yields roughly 50,000 clones, around nine tenths seen once. Specimen: peripheral blood, collected from a patient treated with radiotherapy plus ipilimumab. These receptors were taken from a human donor with non-small cell lung cancer whose response to radiotherapy plus ipilimumab could not be evaluated.

V usage is TRBV18 and J usage is TRBJ2-7; 9 bases align to TRBD1. This CDR3 has 15 residues. Trimming cost V 2 bases and J 4 bases; bases outside gene matches: 6. The germline CDR1 and CDR2 sequences are KGHSH and LQKENI. CDR3 coding DNA: TGTGCCAGCTCACCAGCGGACAGGGGCCCTTACGAGCAGTACTTC. It codes for CASSPADRGPYEQYF.

This clone was picked up one time. The rearrangement links TRBV19 to TRBJ2-6; tentative D call: TRBD1 (6 bases). The V gene's germline CDR1 is LNHDA and CDR2 SQIVND (reference sequence). Trimming took off 4 bases at V and 2 bases at J, with 12 bases between the two ends. The CDR3 is made up of 16 amino acids. CDR3 region: CASSTPNRAGANVLTF. The CDR3 DNA reads as TGTGCCAGTAGTACACCGAACAGGGCTGGGGCCAACGTCCTGACTTTC.

The chain joins TRBV19 to TRBJ2-1, with TRBD2 matching 9 bases. The trim removed 5 bases at V and 7 bases at J, leaving 12 bases unmatched. Germline values: CDR1 LNHDA, CDR2 SQIVND (reference sequence). The CDR3 runs to 16 residues. CDR3 sequence reads: CASSSRRAGGWNEQFF. The CDR3, as DNA: TGTGCCAGTAGTTCCCGTCGCGCGGGAGGGTGGAATGAGCAGTTCTTC.

The chain uses TRBV5-4 and TRBJ1-1; D gene unclear. The V gene lost 4 bases and the J gene lost 1 base, with 5 bases spanning the gap. Germline CDR1 and CDR2: SGHNT and YYREEE (reference sequence). This CDR3 comprises 12 residues. The CDR3 loop reads CASSIRNTEAFF. CDR3 nucleotides: TGTGCCAGCAGCATTCGGAACACTGAAGCTTTCTTT.

This clone occurred once. The rearrangement links TRBV27 to TRBJ1-2, with D tentatively TRBD1 (5 bases). In germline, CDR1 is MNHEY, CDR2 SMNVEV (reference sequence). Trimming shortened V by 7 bases and J by 5 bases, and 20 bases separated the two germline ends. CDR3 length: 15 amino acids. The CDR3 here is CASTASPGGGYGYTF. CDR3 nucleotide sequence: TGTGCCAGCACCGCAAGTCCGGGGGGAGGATATGGCTACACCTTC.

V usage is TRBV19 and J usage is TRBJ2-2, with 7 bases lining up with TRBD1. The germline CDR1 and CDR2 sequences are LNHDA and SQIVND (reference sequence). Trimming removed 2 bases from V and 2 bases from J; junction bases left unmatched: 11. The CDR3 is made up of 18 amino acids. The CDR3 loop is CASSISTGDSLNTGELFF. The CDR3 nucleotides are TGTGCCAGTAGTATATCGACCGGGGACAGCCTTAACACCGGGGAGCTGTTTTTT.